This T cell receptor (beta chain) was documented in a study of blood T cell repertoires in COVID-19. About the research overall: COVID-19 samples from acute and convalescent phases originated in the United States, Italy and Spain. T cells, B-cell-depleted T cells, or PBMCs supplied cDNA or gDNA.

The CDR3 extends over 16 amino acids. Unmatched junction bases numbered 9, after V lost 1 base and J lost 7 bases. In germline, CDR1 is SGHRS, CDR2 YFSETQ. In the authors' methods: Scientists estimated how many nucleated cells there were by amplifying reference gene primers. Clones were read by immunoSEQ multiplex PCR, and TCRdb kept only the in-frame ones, dropping some. V, J and clone size were drawn from that table, and D and trimming were deduced from the DNA. The sample includes about 160,000 clones, less than 90% of them seen just once. V gene TRBV5-1 combines with J gene TRBJ2-2; TRBD1 aligns across 8 bases. This TCR was recovered from a woman between 65 and 79 years old with acute or convalescent COVID-19. Material for sequencing was peripheral blood. As DNA, the CDR3 is TGCGCCAGCAGCTTGCGGACGGCAGGGGGCGGCGGGGAGCTGTTTTTT. Translated, it gives CASSLRTAGGGGELFF. Full variable domain (outside the CDR3, taken from reference TRBV5-1 and TRBJ2-2): KAGVTQTPRYLIKTRGQQVTLSCSPISGHRSVSWYQQTPGQGLQFLFEYFSETQRNKGNFPGRFSGRQFSNSRSEMNVSTLELGDSALYLCASSLRTAGGGGELFFGEGSRLTVL.